Here is one T cell receptor (beta chain) with its context. Its antigen remains undetermined. Per-nucleotide qualities are absent, and no much larger clonotype sits a single base away. Deep-resolution immunoSEQ TCR-beta sequencing was performed on DNA from uncultured naive and memory CD4+ T cells. The original pipeline was this. During preprocessing, nonproductive sequences were removed, along with CDR3s that did not begin with C, did not end with F or W, or were shorter than 7 amino acids. Cultured and uncultured naive and memory CD4+ repertoires were searched for CDR3s previously identified as spike- and CEF-reactive. CDR3 homology was measured as pairwise Levenshtein distance, computed with the stringdist R package after trimming three terminal residues from each end. TCRdb took this table from immuneACCESS and kept in-frame rearrangements with V and J called. Such tables lack part of the clones; where checked against another copy, unresolved V genes explain under half of the gap, and the rest is unexplained. V and J calls and clone size come straight from that table; D and trimming were deduced from the DNA. The sample table records tens of thousands of clones; 88% of these occur just once. The ten largest clones capture less than 10% of the sample.

The entry originates in a study of CD4 T cells in relation to SARS-CoV-2 and coronaviruses (dated by TCRdb to 2020 to 2023). In terms of the full investigation: A median age of about 35 years, with a range of about 20 to 75 years, was recorded for the full convalescent cohort of approximately 12 patients. The Adaptive Biotechnologies TCR-sequencing kit was used to sequence samples from a few pre-COVID donors and the naive versus memory experiments, while other data came from Illumina-based sequencing. Patient-derived lymphoblastoid cell lines were used to map the HLA restriction of shared crossreactive spike epitopes. The study assessed, at the TCR clonotype level, memory CD4+ T cell crossreactivity between SARS-CoV-2 and common cold coronavirus spike proteins. Of the 12 convalescent patients, 8 were male and 4 were female, and two of the subjects were Hispanic. A different, Illumina-based TCR-beta assay was used to sequence expansion assays from other donors in the study. Beyond this particular receptor, the publication reports: Pre-pandemic and post-infection samples were not both contributed by any donor, so tracing of the source of pre-existing responses was limited. Crossreactive clones showed significantly weaker SARS-CoV-2-driven expansion than monoreactive clones, consistent with antigenic imprinting. Crossreactivity analysis was centred on spike protein, so crossreactivity against other viral proteins was not assessed. Naive versus memory sequencing indicated that memory recall responses, rather than primary responses primed during culture, are detected by the assay. Roughly 70% of donors had memory CD4+ clonotypes that crossrecognized SARS-CoV-2 and at least one common cold coronavirus spike. The study was limited by small numbers of patients and tested TCRs.

To separate naive from memory CD4+ T cells, cryopreserved PBMCs first underwent CD4 enrichment and then EasySep naive CD4+ T cell enrichment. Ficoll-Paque PLUS gradient centrifugation was used to isolate PBMCs from either whole blood or leukapheresis product. PBMCs were either cryopreserved at -140°C or used fresh in the expansion assay. The QIAamp Micro DNA Kit was used to extract genomic DNA from the CD4+ T cells. Trimming costs V 4 bases and J 7 bases, and their ends lie 8 bases apart. The CDR1 and CDR2 encoded by the germline V gene are KGHSH and LQKENI. From cysteine to phenylalanine, the CDR3 is 12 amino acids long. CDR3 DNA only is kept here, 36 bases in frame from base 1.

The source is an adult with COVID-19. The specimen sequenced was memory CD4+ T cells from PBMCs. This specimen's cell subset or site label, per the study, means: memory (non-naive) CD4+ T cells. The rearrangement combines TRBV18 with TRBJ1-3; confidence is insufficient to name the D gene. The CDR3 region: CASSLNRNTIYF. The DNA sequence is as follows: TGTGCCAGCTCACTCAACCGGAACACCATATATTTT.